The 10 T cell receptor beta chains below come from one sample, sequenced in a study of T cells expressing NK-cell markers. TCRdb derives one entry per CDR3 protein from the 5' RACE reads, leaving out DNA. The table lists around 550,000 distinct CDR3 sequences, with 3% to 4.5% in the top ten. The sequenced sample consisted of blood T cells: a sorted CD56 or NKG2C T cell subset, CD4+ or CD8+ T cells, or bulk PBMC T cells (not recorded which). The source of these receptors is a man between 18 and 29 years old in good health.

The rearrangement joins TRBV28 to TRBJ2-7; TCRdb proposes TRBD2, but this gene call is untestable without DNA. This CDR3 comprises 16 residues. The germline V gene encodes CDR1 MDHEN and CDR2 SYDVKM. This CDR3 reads CASSRTSGSDSYEQYF. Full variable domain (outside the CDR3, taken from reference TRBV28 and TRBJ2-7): DVKVTQSSRYLVKRTGEKVFLECVQDMDHENMFWYRQDPGLGLRLIYFSYDVKMKEKGDIPEGYSVSREKKERFSLILESASTNQTSMYLCASSRTSGSDSYEQYFGPGTRLTVT.

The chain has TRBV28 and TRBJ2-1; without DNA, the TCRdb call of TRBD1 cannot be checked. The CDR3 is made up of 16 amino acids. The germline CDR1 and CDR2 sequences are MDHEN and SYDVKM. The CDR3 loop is CASSLGGDNFHNEQFF.

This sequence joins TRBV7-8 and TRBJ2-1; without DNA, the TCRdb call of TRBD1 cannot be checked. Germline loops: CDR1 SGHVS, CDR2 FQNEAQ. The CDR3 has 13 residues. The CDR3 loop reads CASSLRGEPEQFF.

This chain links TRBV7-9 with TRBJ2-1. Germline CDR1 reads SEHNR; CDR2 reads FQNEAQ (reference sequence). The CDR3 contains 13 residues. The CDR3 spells CASSESTYNEQFF.

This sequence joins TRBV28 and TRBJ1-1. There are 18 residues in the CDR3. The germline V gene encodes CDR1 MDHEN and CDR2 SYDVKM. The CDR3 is CASPPTGRSGEKNTEAFF. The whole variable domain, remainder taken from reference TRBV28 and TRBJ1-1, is DVKVTQSSRYLVKRTGEKVFLECVQDMDHENMFWYRQDPGLGLRLIYFSYDVKMKEKGDIPEGYSVSREKKERFSLILESASTNQTSMYLCASPPTGRSGEKNTEAFFGQGTRLTVV.

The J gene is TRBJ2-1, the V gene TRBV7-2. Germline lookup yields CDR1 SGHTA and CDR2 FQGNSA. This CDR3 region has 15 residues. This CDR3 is CASSRSGSSYNEQFF.

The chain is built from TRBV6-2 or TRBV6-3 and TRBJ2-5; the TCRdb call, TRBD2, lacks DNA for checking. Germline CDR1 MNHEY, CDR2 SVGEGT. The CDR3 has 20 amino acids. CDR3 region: CASSARSGLAGGLRQETQYF.

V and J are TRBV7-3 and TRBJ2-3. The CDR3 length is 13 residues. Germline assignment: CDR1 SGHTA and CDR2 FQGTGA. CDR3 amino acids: CASSFGIHDTQYF. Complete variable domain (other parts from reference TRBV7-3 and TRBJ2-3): GAGVSQTPSNKVTEKGKYVELRCDPISGHTALYWYRQSLGQGPEFLIYFQGTGAADDSGLPNDRFFAVRPEGSVSTLKIQRTERGDSAVYLCASSFGIHDTQYFGPGTRLTVL.

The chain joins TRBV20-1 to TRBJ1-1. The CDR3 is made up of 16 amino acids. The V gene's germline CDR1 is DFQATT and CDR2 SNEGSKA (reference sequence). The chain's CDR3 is CSARRRGRGWDTEAFF.

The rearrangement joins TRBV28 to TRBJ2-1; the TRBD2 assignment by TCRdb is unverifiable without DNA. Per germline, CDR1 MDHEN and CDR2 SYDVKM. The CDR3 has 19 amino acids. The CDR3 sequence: CASRGTSGRRKANYNEQFF.